This T cell receptor beta chain comes out of a study of prognosis after radiotherapy for stage I lung cancer. Using two-round multiplex PCR, the authors amplified TCR beta CDR3 from genomic DNA. Amplification during the initial PCR round employed primers specific to each TRBV and TRBJ gene. TCRdb used MiXCR to reprocess the multiplex PCR reads, holding one entry per CDR3 protein. The sample records approximately 18,000 distinct CDR3 sequences, around 15% being singletons. Many counts were recorded for this clonotype. Sequence at one end of the junction differs from germline and may be a read error. Source: PBMCs, taken before or after stereotactic body radiation therapy (not recorded which). The TCR originated in a donor over 45 with non-small cell lung cancer.

CDR3 in DNA: TGTGCCAGCAGCCTAGGACAGGGGGCGTGGGAGACCCAGTACTTC. This sequence encodes CASSLGQGAWETQYF. The V call is TRBV13, the J call TRBJ2-5; the match to TRBD1 covers 11 bases. CDR1 is PRHDT and CDR2 is FYEKMQ in the germline V gene (reference sequence). The CDR3 totals 15 residues.